Shown below are 20 T cell receptor beta chains from a single sample sequenced in a study of T cell responses to AZD1222 COVID-19 vaccine. The table came from immunoSEQ multiplex PCR; TCRdb's copy has only in-frame clones and leaves some out. The sample lists about 120,000 clones, about 90% occurring once. The specimen comprised peripheral blood, sampled 28 days after the second AZD1222 dose. These receptors originate from an adult who received the AZD1222 COVID-19 vaccine.

The V gene is TRBV10-3, the J gene TRBJ1-4; D is possibly TRBD1 (6 bases). Germline V gene data show CDR1 as ENHRY and CDR2 as SYGVKD. The CDR3 loop spans 13 amino acids. Trimming removed 3 bases from V and 8 bases from J, with 10 bases in between. CDR3 amino acids: CAISEQGREKLFF. The DNA for the CDR3 is TGTGCCATCAGTGAACAGGGTCGCGAAAAACTGTTTTTT.

For this clone: Different DNA sequences within this sample yield the same CDR3. V usage is TRBV7-2 and J usage is TRBJ2-7; D ambiguous. The CDR3 totals 12 residues. The V gene lost 5 bases and the J gene lost 1 base, with 6 bases spanning the gap. CDR1 is SGHTA, CDR2 FQGNSA, per germline. As DNA, the CDR3 is TGTGCCAGCAGCCCGCAGTCCTACGAGCAGTACTTC. Amino acid sequence: CASSPQSYEQYF.

This chain joins TRBV6-5 and TRBJ1-2, with D perhaps TRBD1 (5 bases). Trimming took off 6 bases at V and 0 bases at J, with 11 bases between the two ends. CDR3 length: 14 residues. The germline gives CDR1 MNHEY, CDR2 SVGAGI. This CDR3 is CASSRTGSNYGYTF. In DNA, the CDR3 is TGTGCCAGCAGCCGAACAGGTTCTAACTATGGCTACACCTTC.

The chain uses TRBV7-3 and TRBJ2-2; D unclear. The length of the CDR3 is 13 residues. The V and J ends lost 5 bases and 5 bases respectively, with 9 bases between them. CDR1 is SGHTA and CDR2 is FQGTGA in the germline V gene. As DNA, the CDR3 is TGTGCCAGCAGCCAAGGCTGGACCGGGGAGCTGTTTTTT. Protein sequence: CASSQGWTGELFF.

The chain is built from TRBV5-5 and TRBJ2-5; D possibly corresponds to TRBD1 (6 bases). This CDR3 region has 16 residues. In germline, CDR1 is SGHKS, CDR2 YYEKEE (reference sequence). Trimming took off 4 bases at V and 4 bases at J, with 20 bases between the two ends. The CDR3 nucleotides read TGTGCCAGCAGCCAACAGGGTTGGTACAAGGGAGAGACCCAGTACTTC. This codes for CASSQQGWYKGETQYF.

The chain joins TRBV29-1 to TRBJ2-1; the match to TRBD1 covers 8 bases. The CDR3 runs 13 residues. After removal of 7 bases from V and 10 bases from J, the junction contained 12 bases not matched to a gene. Germline V CDR1 and CDR2: SQVTM, ANQGSEA. This CDR3 is CSGTTSGGREQFF. As DNA, the CDR3 is TGCAGCGGCACGACATCAGGGGGCCGGGAGCAGTTCTTC.

In this sample, this clone turned up a few times. The rearrangement links TRBV4-3 to TRBJ1-2, with D possibly TRBD1 on 5 matching bases. Looked up from germline, CDR1 is LGHNA and CDR2 is YSLEER. Trimming removed 0 bases at V and 10 bases at J, with 18 bases between. The CDR3 extends over 15 amino acids. In DNA, the CDR3 is TGCGCCAGCAGCCAAGATCGCGAGGCAGGGCTCGACTACACCTTC. Translated: CASSQDREAGLDYTF.

The rearrangement uses TRBV27 and TRBJ2-2, with a weak D call TRBD2 (7 bases). This CDR3 has 14 residues. V shed 11 bases and J shed 1 base, with 14 bases lying between them. CDR1 is MNHEY and CDR2 is SMNVEV in the germline V gene (reference sequence). The CDR3 spells CAVKGGRNTGELFF. The DNA of the CDR3 is TGTGCCGTTAAGGGGGGGCGGAACACCGGGGAGCTGTTTTTT.

The genes are TRBV28 and TRBJ2-7; no firm D call. This CDR3 region has 17 residues. Trimming removed 2 bases at V and 2 bases at J, with 19 bases between. Per germline, CDR1 MDHEN and CDR2 SYDVKM. The CDR3 protein is CASSLTTSGPSAYEQYF. In DNA, the CDR3 is TGTGCCAGCAGTTTAACAACCTCCGGGCCCTCGGCCTACGAGCAGTACTTC.

The chain is built from TRBV2 and TRBJ2-6; D uncertain. This CDR3 has 14 residues. Germline V gives CDR1 SNHLY, CDR2 FYNNEI. Trimming removed 6 bases at V and 2 bases at J, with 8 bases between. The CDR3, as DNA: TGTGCCAGCAGCCTAAGGGCTGGGGCCAACGTCCTGACTTTC. It yields the protein CASSLRAGANVLTF.

This rearrangement joins TRBV7-9 to TRBJ1-3; tentatively, D is TRBD1 (6 bases). CDR3 length: 17 residues. The V gene lost 4 bases and the J gene lost 0 bases, with 16 bases spanning the gap. Germline CDR1 is SEHNR and CDR2 is FQNEAQ (reference sequence). CDR3 nucleotides: TGTGCCAGCAGCTACGGCGGGGGCGGGGACTCTGGAAACACCATATATTTT. It specifies CASSYGGGGDSGNTIYF.

The chain joins TRBV7-2 to TRBJ2-7, with D possibly being TRBD2 (6 bases). The germline V and J ends were trimmed by 2 bases and 5 bases, with 13 bases remaining between them. CDR1 and CDR2 (germline): SGHTA, FQGNSA. The CDR3 length is 14 residues. The DNA for the CDR3 is TGTGCCAGCAGCTTATATCCGGGGGAGGACGAGCAGTACTTC. Its protein is CASSLYPGEDEQYF.

This clone was seen once. The chain recombines TRBV27 with TRBJ2-1; 7 bases are a match to TRBD1. V was clipped by 3 bases and J by 2 bases; unmatched bases: 4. The germline V gene has CDR1 MNHEY and CDR2 SMNVEV (reference sequence). The CDR3 extends over 15 amino acids. The CDR3 reads CASSFLGQTYNEQFF. CDR3 in DNA: TGTGCCAGCAGTTTTTTGGGACAGACCTACAATGAGCAGTTCTTC.

This clone was found once. This chain connects TRBV6-5 to TRBJ2-1; 8 nucleotides match TRBD2. The CDR3 runs 15 residues. V shed 4 bases and J 4 bases; nucleotides not matched to a gene: 6. CDR1 and CDR2 (germline): MNHEY, SVGAGI. The CDR3 loop is CASSFSSGYYNEQFF. CDR3 DNA: TGTGCCAGCAGTTTCTCTAGCGGGTATTACAATGAGCAGTTCTTC.

The chain employs TRBV5-1 and TRBJ1-2; 7 bases align to TRBD1. V shed 0 bases, J shed 4 bases, and the junction held 3 bases outside the gene matches. From germline, CDR1 is SGHRS and CDR2 YFSETQ. The CDR3 loop spans 14 amino acids. CDR3 DNA sequence: TGCGCCAGCAGCTTGGACGGGACAGTCTATGGCTACACCTTC. Its protein is CASSLDGTVYGYTF.

The chain combines TRBV2 with TRBJ1-6; D is undetermined. V lost 3 bases and J 0 bases, leaving 9 bases between the germline ends. CDR3 length equals 16 residues. Germline CDR1 is SNHLY and CDR2 is FYNNEI. The CDR3 sequence: CASSEARSSYNSPLHF. In DNA form, the CDR3 reads TGTGCCAGCAGTGAGGCCAGGAGCTCCTATAATTCACCCCTCCACTTT.

This clone appeared a single time. This chain joins TRBV18 and TRBJ2-1; possible D gene TRBD2, 6 bases. Germline V lookup: CDR1 KGHSH, CDR2 LQKENI. The CDR3 contains 15 residues. Trimming cost V 5 bases and J 7 bases, with 18 bases left between them. CDR3 in DNA: TGTGCCAGCTCATTCCGGACGGGGGAAGGGAATGAGCAGTTCTTC. Translating gives CASSFRTGEGNEQFF.

Here the CDR3 DNA reads TGTGCCATCAGTGAGTCTCCCGAACAGGGGTGGACAGATACGCAGTATTTT. Translated, it gives CAISESPEQGWTDTQYF. V is TRBV10-3 and J is TRBJ2-3; 7 bases are a match to TRBD1. V dropped 0 bases and J dropped 3; count of bases not matched to a gene: 9. Germline lookup yields CDR1 ENHRY and CDR2 SYGVKD. This CDR3 is built from 17 residues.

This chain uses TRBV5-8 with TRBJ1-5, with 8 positions matching TRBD1. The CDR3 loop spans 14 amino acids. J was trimmed by 8 bases and V by 4 bases; bases with no gene match: 8. Germline V gene lookup returns CDR1 SGHTS and CDR2 YDEGEE. The chain's CDR3 is CASSGRTGLEPQHF. The CDR3 DNA reads as TGTGCCAGCAGCGGAAGGACAGGGCTTGAGCCCCAGCATTTT.

The chain links TRBV2 to TRBJ2-1, with TRBD2 matching over 7 bases. The V and J ends lost 8 bases and 3 bases, in that order; junction bases with no gene match: 7. The germline V gene encodes CDR1 SNHLY and CDR2 FYNNEI. The CDR3 has 14 residues. CDR3 nucleotide sequence: TGTGCCAGCGGGACTACACCTGGCTACAATGAGCAGTTCTTC. Protein sequence: CASGTTPGYNEQFF.